This is a list of T cell receptor beta chains from one sample in a study of Ad26.COV2.S vaccination and SARS-CoV-2 variants. Sequencing used immunoSEQ multiplex PCR; TCRdb keeps in-frame clones, though not all of them. The sample lists hundreds of thousands of clones, 70% to 90% occurring once. The material was peripheral blood, obtained in a trial of Ad26.COV2.S vaccine versus placebo. The receptor set was obtained from a person aged 18 to 65 who received the Ad26.COV2.S COVID-19 vaccine or a placebo. Each CDR3 is given with its conserved first and last residue. A D gene is named only where the DNA matches it firmly. Some rows mark clone size as missing; the rest say once, few, many or name a class of expanded clone.

length: 14
V: TRBV7-9
size: .
J: TRBJ1-1
D: .
CDR3: CASSLGAPRTEAFF
DNA: TGTGCCAGCAGCCTCGGGGCCCCGAGGACTGAAGCTTTCTTT

length: 14
V: TRBV6-6
size: .
J: TRBJ1-2
D: .
CDR3: CASSYSRQDYGYTF
DNA: TGTGCCAGCAGTTACTCCCGACAGGACTATGGCTACACCTTC

length: 16
V: TRBV2
size: few
J: TRBJ1-5
D: .
CDR3: CASSVEGRRGNQPQHF
DNA: TGTGCCAGCAGTGTGGAAGGCAGGCGAGGCAATCAGCCCCAGCATTTT

length: 14
V: TRBV5-1
size: .
J: TRBJ2-7
D: TRBD1
CDR3: CASSSWTGSYEQYF
DNA: TGCGCCAGCAGCTCTTGGACAGGTTCCTACGAGCAGTACTTC

length: 16
V: TRBV4-2
size: .
J: TRBJ2-7
D: TRBD2
CDR3: CASSLLGTSEIYEQYF
DNA: TGTGCCAGCAGCCTATTAGGGACTAGCGAGATATACGAGCAGTACTTC

length: 15
V: TRBV27
size: .
J: TRBJ1-2
D: .
CDR3: CASSLSPSTLRGYTF
DNA: TGTGCCAGCAGTTTATCCCCCTCCACCTTGAGGGGCTACACCTTC

length: 14
V: TRBV7-9
size: .
J: TRBJ1-2
D: TRBD1
CDR3: CASSKGQGNYGYTF
DNA: TGTGCCAGCAGCAAGGGACAGGGGAACTATGGCTACACCTTC

length: 16
V: TRBV18
size: .
J: TRBJ2-3
D: .
CDR3: CASSSRLGESTDTQYF
DNA: TGTGCCAGCTCCTCGAGATTAGGGGAAAGCACAGATACGCAGTATTTT

length: 14
V: TRBV6-6
size: .
J: TRBJ2-7
D: TRBD1
CDR3: CASSPQGDSYEQYF
DNA: TGTGCCAGCAGTCCGCAGGGGGACTCCTACGAGCAGTACTTC

length: 13
V: TRBV11-1
size: .
J: TRBJ1-1
D: TRBD1
CDR3: CASSLGRGPSAFF
DNA: TGTGCCAGCAGCTTGGGCAGGGGGCCCTCGGCTTTCTTT

length: 14
V: TRBV11-2
size: .
J: TRBJ1-5
D: .
CDR3: CASSLDRWDQPQHF
DNA: TGTGCCAGCAGCTTAGATCGGTGGGATCAGCCCCAGCATTTT

length: 15
V: TRBV21-1
size: .
J: TRBJ2-5
D: .
CDR3: CASSKDLAGQETQYF
DNA: TGTGCCAGCAGCAAAGATCTAGCGGGGCAAGAGACCCAGTACTTC

length: 13
V: TRBV29-1
size: .
J: TRBJ1-4
D: TRBD1
CDR3: CSVELGGGEKLFF
DNA: TGCAGCGTTGAGTTAGGGGGCGGAGAAAAACTGTTTTTT

length: 15
V: TRBV23-1
size: once
J: TRBJ2-7
D: .
CDR3: CASSQRLKVCDEQYF
DNA: TGCGCCAGCAGTCAACGCCTTAAGGTCTGCGACGAGCAGTACTTC

length: 14
V: TRBV27
size: .
J: TRBJ1-5
D: .
CDR3: CASSPVGSNQPQHF
DNA: TGTGCCAGCAGTCCGGTCGGTAGCAATCAGCCCCAGCATTTT

length: 12
V: TRBV2
size: .
J: TRBJ2-7
D: .
CDR3: CASSDRQSVQYF
DNA: TGTGCCAGCAGTGATCGTCAGTCTGTGCAGTACTTC

length: 15
V: TRBV5-4
size: .
J: TRBJ2-3
D: .
CDR3: CASSLLAHSTDTQYF
DNA: TGTGCCAGCAGCTTACTAGCCCATAGCACAGATACGCAGTATTTT

length: 15
V: TRBV6-5
size: .
J: TRBJ2-3
D: TRBD2
CDR3: CASSSGGGRSDTQYF
DNA: TGTGCCAGCAGTAGCGGAGGCGGGAGGTCAGATACGCAGTATTTT

length: 14
V: TRBV5-1
size: .
J: TRBJ1-5
D: .
CDR3: CASSLDSGNQPQHF
DNA: TGCGCCAGCAGCCTAGACAGTGGCAATCAGCCCCAGCATTTT

length: 15
V: TRBV19
size: once
J: TRBJ1-2
D: TRBD1
CDR3: CASSTGTGGVYGYTF
DNA: TGTGCCAGTAGTACGGGGACAGGGGGCGTCTATGGCTACACCTTC

length: 12
V: TRBV2
size: once
J: TRBJ2-5
D: TRBD1
CDR3: CASKRQGETQYF
DNA: TGTGCCAGCAAACGACAGGGTGAGACCCAGTACTTC

length: 14
V: TRBV7-8
size: .
J: TRBJ2-2
D: .
CDR3: CASSRWVGTGELFF
DNA: TGTGCCAGCAGCCGGTGGGTGGGCACCGGGGAGCTGTTTTTT

length: 15
V: TRBV27
size: .
J: TRBJ1-2
D: TRBD1
CDR3: CASSSQGARNYGYTF
DNA: TGTGCCAGCAGTAGTCAGGGGGCGCGAAACTATGGCTACACCTTC

length: 13
V: TRBV10-1
size: once
J: TRBJ2-7
D: TRBD1
CDR3: CASTPGQGREQYF
DNA: TGCGCCAGCACTCCGGGACAGGGGCGCGAGCAGTACTTC

length: 15
V: TRBV7-2
size: few
J: TRBJ1-5
D: TRBD1
CDR3: CASSLEGQGQQPQHF
DNA: TGTGCCAGCAGCTTAGAAGGACAGGGTCAACAGCCCCAGCATTTT

length: 14
V: TRBV7-9
size: once
J: TRBJ2-7
D: .
CDR3: CASSPRQGTHEQYF
DNA: TGTGCCAGCAGCCCGCGGCAGGGGACTCACGAGCAGTACTTC

length: 14
V: TRBV2
size: .
J: TRBJ1-1
D: TRBD1
CDR3: CANKLDRTNTEAFF
DNA: TGTGCCAACAAACTGGACAGGACGAACACTGAAGCTTTCTTT

length: 15
V: TRBV30
size: .
J: TRBJ1-2
D: TRBD1
CDR3: CAWSGPGTDLYGYTF
DNA: TGTGCCTGGAGCGGGCCCGGGACAGATCTCTATGGCTACACCTTC

length: 14
V: TRBV6-5
size: once
J: TRBJ1-5
D: .
CDR3: CASTGPAAYQPQHF
DNA: TGTGCCAGCACAGGGCCTGCGGCTTATCAGCCCCAGCATTTT

length: 15
V: TRBV4-3
size: .
J: TRBJ1-6
D: .
CDR3: CASSQERGRNSPLHF
DNA: TGCGCCAGCAGCCAAGAAAGGGGTCGTAATTCACCCCTCCACTTT

length: 13
V: TRBV6-2/TRBV6-3
size: .
J: TRBJ2-2
D: .
CDR3: CASSDAVTGELFF
DNA: TGTGCCAGCAGCGACGCGGTTACCGGGGAGCTGTTTTTT

length: 17
V: TRBV11-2
size: .
J: TRBJ2-7
D: TRBD2
CDR3: CASSPRLAGGSTYEQYF
DNA: TGTGCCAGCAGCCCCCGACTAGCGGGGGGTTCAACCTACGAGCAGTACTTC

length: 14
V: TRBV18
size: .
J: TRBJ2-1
D: .
CDR3: CASSRWEASNEQFF
DNA: TGTGCCAGCTCGAGGTGGGAGGCTAGCAATGAGCAGTTCTTC

length: 14
V: TRBV19
size: .
J: TRBJ1-1
D: .
CDR3: CASSITTVNTEAFF
DNA: TGTGCCAGTAGTATAACGACGGTGAACACTGAAGCTTTCTTT

length: 13
V: TRBV12-3/TRBV12-4
size: few
J: TRBJ1-2
D: .
CDR3: CASSLPTDYGYTF
DNA: TGTGCCAGCAGTTTACCAACGGACTATGGCTACACCTTC

length: 14
V: TRBV2
size: .
J: TRBJ1-5
D: TRBD1
CDR3: CASRPGQGVRPQHF
DNA: TGTGCCAGCAGACCGGGACAGGGGGTTAGGCCCCAGCATTTT

length: 13
V: TRBV6-2/TRBV6-3
size: .
J: TRBJ2-3
D: .
CDR3: CASSYMTTDTQYF
DNA: TGTGCCAGCAGTTACATGACCACAGATACGCAGTATTTT

length: 15
V: TRBV6-5
size: .
J: TRBJ2-3
D: TRBD1
CDR3: CASSFLAQGADTQYF
DNA: TGTGCCAGCAGTTTTCTGGCACAGGGGGCCGATACGCAGTATTTT

length: 13
V: TRBV5-5
size: few
J: TRBJ2-7
D: .
CDR3: CASSPSGQGEQYF
DNA: TGTGCCAGCAGCCCTTCCGGTCAGGGCGAGCAGTACTTC

length: 14
V: TRBV19
size: once
J: TRBJ2-2
D: .
CDR3: CASSIAGPTGELFF
DNA: TGTGCCAGTAGTATAGCAGGACCTACCGGGGAGCTGTTTTTT

length: 14
V: TRBV10-2
size: .
J: TRBJ2-7
D: .
CDR3: CASSSGSPSYEQYF
DNA: TGCGCCAGCAGTAGCGGGTCCCCTTCCTACGAGCAGTACTTC

length: 15
V: TRBV5-8
size: .
J: TRBJ2-1
D: TRBD2
CDR3: CASSPTSGEYNEQFF
DNA: TGTGCCAGCAGTCCTACTAGCGGGGAATACAATGAGCAGTTCTTC

length: 14
V: TRBV6-6
size: .
J: TRBJ1-6
D: .
CDR3: CASSYHPEERPLHF
DNA: TGTGCCAGCAGTTACCACCCCGAGGAGAGACCCCTCCACTTT

length: 15
V: TRBV4-3
size: .
J: TRBJ1-2
D: .
CDR3: CASSQDPLANYGYTF
DNA: TGCGCCAGCAGCCAAGACCCCCTAGCTAACTATGGCTACACCTTC

length: 14
V: TRBV2
size: .
J: TRBJ2-5
D: .
CDR3: CASSDLARGETQYF
DNA: TGTGCCAGCAGTGATTTGGCTAGAGGAGAGACCCAGTACTTC

length: 15
V: TRBV5-1
size: .
J: TRBJ2-7
D: .
CDR3: CASSLFQRAALGQYF
DNA: TGCGCCAGCAGCTTGTTCCAGAGGGCAGCTCTCGGGCAGTACTTC

length: 15
V: TRBV6-5
size: few
J: TRBJ1-6
D: TRBD1
CDR3: CATTASKQGVSPLHF
DNA: TGTGCCACCACCGCCTCAAAGCAGGGGGTATCACCCCTCCACTTT